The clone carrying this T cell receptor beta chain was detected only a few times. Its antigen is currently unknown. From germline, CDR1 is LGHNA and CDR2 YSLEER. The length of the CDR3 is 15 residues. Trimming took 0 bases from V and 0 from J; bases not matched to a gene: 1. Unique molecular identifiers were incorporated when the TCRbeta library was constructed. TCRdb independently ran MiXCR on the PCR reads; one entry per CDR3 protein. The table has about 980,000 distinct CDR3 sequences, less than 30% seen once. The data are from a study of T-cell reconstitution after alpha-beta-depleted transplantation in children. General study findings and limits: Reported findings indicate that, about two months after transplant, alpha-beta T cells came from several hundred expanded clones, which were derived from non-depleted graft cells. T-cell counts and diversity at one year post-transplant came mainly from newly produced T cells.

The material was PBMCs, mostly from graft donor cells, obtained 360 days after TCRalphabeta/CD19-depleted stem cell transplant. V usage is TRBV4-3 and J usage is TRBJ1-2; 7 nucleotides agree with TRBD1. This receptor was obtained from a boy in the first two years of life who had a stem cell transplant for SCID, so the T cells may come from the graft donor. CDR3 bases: TGCGCCAGCAGCCAAGAGACAGGGTCTAACTATGGCTACACCTTC. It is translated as CASSQETGSNYGYTF.